The clone carrying this TCR beta chain was seen a few times. Its antigen remains unidentified. TCRdb analysed the RT-PCR reads with MiXCR anew, one entry per CDR3 protein. Among under 800,000 distinct CDR3 sequences, around 14% were seen once, and the ten largest hold 6.5% to 8.5%. CDR1 and CDR2 from the germline V gene are DFQATT and SNEGSKA (reference sequence). Unmatched junction bases numbered 13, after V lost 6 bases and J lost 5 bases. The CDR3 runs to 15 residues. The data belong to a study of response to subunit inactivated influenza vaccine. General observations from the study: Authors suggested each seasonal influenza vaccination recruits few new T cells.

The chain employs TRBV20-1 and TRBJ2-1; 7 bases map to TRBD2. This sequence originates from a man aged 45-65 years who received an inactivated influenza vaccine. The source was PBMCs from blood, collected less than 15 days before vaccination. Written as DNA, the CDR3 is TGCAGTGCAAGACTCCTAGCGGCCGCTCACAATGAGCAGTTCTTC. Translating it yields CSARLLAAAHNEQFF.